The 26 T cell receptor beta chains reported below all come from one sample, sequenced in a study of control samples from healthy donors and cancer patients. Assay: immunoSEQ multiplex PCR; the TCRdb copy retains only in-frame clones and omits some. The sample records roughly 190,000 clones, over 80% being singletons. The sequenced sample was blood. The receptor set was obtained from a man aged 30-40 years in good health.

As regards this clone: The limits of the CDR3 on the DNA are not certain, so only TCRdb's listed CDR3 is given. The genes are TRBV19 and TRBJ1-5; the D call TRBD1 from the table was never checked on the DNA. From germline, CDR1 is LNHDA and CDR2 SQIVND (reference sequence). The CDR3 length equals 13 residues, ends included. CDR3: CASSSGQGQPQHF.

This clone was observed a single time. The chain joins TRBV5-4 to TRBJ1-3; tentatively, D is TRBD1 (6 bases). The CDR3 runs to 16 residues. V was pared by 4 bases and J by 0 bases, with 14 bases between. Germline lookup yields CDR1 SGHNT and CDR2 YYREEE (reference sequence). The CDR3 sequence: CASSIQGRFSGNTIYF. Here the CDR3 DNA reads TGTGCCAGCAGCATACAGGGAAGGTTCTCTGGAAACACCATATATTTT. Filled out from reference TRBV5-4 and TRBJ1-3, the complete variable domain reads ETGVTQSPTHLIKTRGQQVTLRCSSQSGHNTVSWYQQALGQGPQFIFQYYREEENGRGNFPPRFSGLQFPNYSSELNVNALELDDSALYLCASSIQGRFSGNTIYFGEGSWLTVV.

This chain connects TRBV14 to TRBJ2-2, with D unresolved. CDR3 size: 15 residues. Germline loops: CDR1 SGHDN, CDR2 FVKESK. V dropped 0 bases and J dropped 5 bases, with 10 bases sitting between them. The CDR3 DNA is TGTGCCAGCAGCCAAGATTTACCAGGAACCGGGGAGCTGTTTTTT. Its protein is CASSQDLPGTGELFF.

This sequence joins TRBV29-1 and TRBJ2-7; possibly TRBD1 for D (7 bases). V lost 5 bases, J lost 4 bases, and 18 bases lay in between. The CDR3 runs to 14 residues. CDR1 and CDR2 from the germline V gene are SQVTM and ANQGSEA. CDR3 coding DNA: TGCAGCGTTCCGTCGCAGACAGGGACTTACGAGCAGTACTTC. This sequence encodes CSVPSQTGTYEQYF.

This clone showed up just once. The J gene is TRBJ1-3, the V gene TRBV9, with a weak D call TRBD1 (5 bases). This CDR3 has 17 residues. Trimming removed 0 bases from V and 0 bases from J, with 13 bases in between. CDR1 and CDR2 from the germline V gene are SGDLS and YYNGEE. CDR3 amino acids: CASSVGQQTSSGNTIYF. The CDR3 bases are TGTGCCAGCAGCGTAGGACAGCAGACTAGCTCTGGAAACACCATATATTTT.

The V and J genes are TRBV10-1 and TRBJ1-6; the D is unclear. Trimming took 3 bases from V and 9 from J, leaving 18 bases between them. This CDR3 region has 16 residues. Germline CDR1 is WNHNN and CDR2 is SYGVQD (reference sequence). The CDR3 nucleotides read TGCGCCAGCAGTGAATCGAGACCCCCCGGTGGTTCACCCCTCCACTTT. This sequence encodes CASSESRPPGGSPLHF.

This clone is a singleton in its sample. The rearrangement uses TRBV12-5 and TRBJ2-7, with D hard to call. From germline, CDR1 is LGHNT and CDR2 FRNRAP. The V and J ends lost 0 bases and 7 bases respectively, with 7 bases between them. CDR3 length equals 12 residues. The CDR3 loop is CASGLVNAEQYF. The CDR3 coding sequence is TGTGCTAGTGGTTTGGTTAATGCGGAGCAGTACTTC.

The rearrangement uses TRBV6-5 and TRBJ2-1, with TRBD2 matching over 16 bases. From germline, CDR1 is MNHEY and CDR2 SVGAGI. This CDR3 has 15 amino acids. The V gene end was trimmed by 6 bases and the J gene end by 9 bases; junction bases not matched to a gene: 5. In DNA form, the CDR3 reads TGTGCCAGCAGACCAGGGACTAGCGGGGGGGTTGAGCAGTTCTTC. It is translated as CASRPGTSGGVEQFF.

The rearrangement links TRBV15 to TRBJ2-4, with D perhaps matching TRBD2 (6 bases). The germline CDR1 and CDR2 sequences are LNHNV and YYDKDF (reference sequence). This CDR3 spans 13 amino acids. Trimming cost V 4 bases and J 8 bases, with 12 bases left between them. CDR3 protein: CATSTDYGDIQYF. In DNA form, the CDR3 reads TGTGCCACCAGCACGGACTACGGGGACATTCAGTACTTC. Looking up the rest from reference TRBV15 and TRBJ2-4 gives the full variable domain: DAMVIQNPRYQVTQFGKPVTLSCSQTLNHNVMYWYQQKSSQAPKLLFHYYDKDFNNEADTPDNFQSRRPNTSFCFLDIRSPGLGDTAMYLCATSTDYGDIQYFGAGTRLSVL.

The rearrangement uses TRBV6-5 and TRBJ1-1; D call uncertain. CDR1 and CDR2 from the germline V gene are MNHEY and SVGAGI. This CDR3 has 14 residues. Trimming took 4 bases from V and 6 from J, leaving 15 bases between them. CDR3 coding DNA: TGTGCCAGCAGTTCCGAGGCCCTCGCCTCTGAAGCTTTCTTT. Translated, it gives CASSSEALASEAFF.

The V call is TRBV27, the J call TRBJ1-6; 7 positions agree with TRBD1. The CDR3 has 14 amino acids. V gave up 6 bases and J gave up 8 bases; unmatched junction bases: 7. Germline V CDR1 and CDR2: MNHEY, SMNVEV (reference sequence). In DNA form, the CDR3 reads TGTGCCAGCAGGCCGGGACAGAAGCATTCACCCCTCCACTTT. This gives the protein CASRPGQKHSPLHF.

The CDR3 reads CASSVTGLPHEQYF. The CDR3 nucleotides read TGTGCCAGCAGTGTAACAGGGCTTCCGCACGAGCAGTACTTC. The chain links TRBV25-1 to TRBJ2-7; a weak D match, TRBD1 (6 bases). This CDR3 spans 14 amino acids. Germline V gene data show CDR1 as MGHDK and CDR2 as SYGVNS. V lost 4 bases, J lost 5 bases, and 15 bases lay in between.

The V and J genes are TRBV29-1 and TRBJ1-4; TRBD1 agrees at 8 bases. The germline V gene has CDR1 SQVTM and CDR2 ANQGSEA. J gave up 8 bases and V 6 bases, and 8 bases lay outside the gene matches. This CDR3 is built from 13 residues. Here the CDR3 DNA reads TGCAGCGTGGGGACAGGCGGGAGGGAAAAACTGTTTTTT. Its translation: CSVGTGGREKLFF.

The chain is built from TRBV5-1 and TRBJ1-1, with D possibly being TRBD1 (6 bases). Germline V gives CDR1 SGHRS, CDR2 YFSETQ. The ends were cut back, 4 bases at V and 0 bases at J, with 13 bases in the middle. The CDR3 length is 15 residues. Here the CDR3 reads CASSLGQGMNTEAFF. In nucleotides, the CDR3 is TGCGCCAGCAGCCTGGGGCAGGGGATGAACACTGAAGCTTTCTTT.

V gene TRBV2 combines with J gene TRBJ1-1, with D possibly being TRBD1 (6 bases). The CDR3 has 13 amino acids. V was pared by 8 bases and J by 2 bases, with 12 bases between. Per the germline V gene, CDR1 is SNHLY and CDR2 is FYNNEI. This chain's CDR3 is CASRDNVNTEAFF. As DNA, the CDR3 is TGTGCCAGCCGGGACAATGTCAACACTGAAGCTTTCTTT.

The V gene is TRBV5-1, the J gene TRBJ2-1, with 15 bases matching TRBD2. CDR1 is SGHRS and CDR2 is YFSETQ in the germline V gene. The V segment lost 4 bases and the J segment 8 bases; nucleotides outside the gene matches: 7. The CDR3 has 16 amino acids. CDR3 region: CASSHIGTSGGHEQFF. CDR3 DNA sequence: TGCGCCAGCAGCCATATCGGGACTAGCGGGGGGCATGAGCAGTTCTTC.

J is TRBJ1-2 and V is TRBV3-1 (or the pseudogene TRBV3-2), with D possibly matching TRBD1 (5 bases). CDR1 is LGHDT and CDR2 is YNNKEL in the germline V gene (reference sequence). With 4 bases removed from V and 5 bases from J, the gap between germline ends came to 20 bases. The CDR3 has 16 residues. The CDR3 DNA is TGTGCCAGCAGCCCCCCCGGCCACCCAAAGGGGTATGGCTACACCTTC. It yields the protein CASSPPGHPKGYGYTF.

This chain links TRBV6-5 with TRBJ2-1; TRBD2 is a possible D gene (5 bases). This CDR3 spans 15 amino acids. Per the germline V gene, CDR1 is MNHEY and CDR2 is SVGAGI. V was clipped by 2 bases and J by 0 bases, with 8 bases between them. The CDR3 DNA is TGTGCCAGCAGTTACGAGGGTAGCTCCTACAATGAGCAGTTCTTC. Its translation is CASSYEGSSYNEQFF.

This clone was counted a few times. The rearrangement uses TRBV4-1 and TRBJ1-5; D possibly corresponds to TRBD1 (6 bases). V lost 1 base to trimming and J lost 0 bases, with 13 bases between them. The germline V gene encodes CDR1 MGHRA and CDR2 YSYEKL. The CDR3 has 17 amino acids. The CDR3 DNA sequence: TGCGCCAGCAGCCAAGGGGGCAGGGGACATAGCAATCAGCCCCAGCATTTT. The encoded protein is CASSQGGRGHSNQPQHF.

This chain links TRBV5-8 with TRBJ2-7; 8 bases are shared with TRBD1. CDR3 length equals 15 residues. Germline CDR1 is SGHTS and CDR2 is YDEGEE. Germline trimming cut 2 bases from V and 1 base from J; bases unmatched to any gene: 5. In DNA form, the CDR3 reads TGTGCCAGCAGCTTTATGACAGGGGTATCCTACGAGCAGTACTTC. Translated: CASSFMTGVSYEQYF.

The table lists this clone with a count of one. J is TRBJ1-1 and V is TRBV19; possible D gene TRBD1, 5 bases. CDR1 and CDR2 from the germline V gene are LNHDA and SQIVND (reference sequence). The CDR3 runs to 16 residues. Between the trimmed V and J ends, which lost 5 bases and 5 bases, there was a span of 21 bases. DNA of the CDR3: TGTGCCAGTAGTCCGCGGGGAGATCGGGAGGGGACTGAAGCTTTCTTT. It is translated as CASSPRGDREGTEAFF.

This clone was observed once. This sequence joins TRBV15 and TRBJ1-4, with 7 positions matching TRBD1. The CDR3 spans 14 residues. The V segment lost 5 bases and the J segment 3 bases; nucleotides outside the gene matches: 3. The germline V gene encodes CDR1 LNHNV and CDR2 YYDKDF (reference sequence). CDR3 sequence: CATSRDRSNEKLFF. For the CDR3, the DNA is TGTGCCACCAGCCGGGACAGATCTAATGAAAAACTGTTTTTT.

In DNA form, the CDR3 reads TGTGCCTGGGGGACAGGGATCACTGAAGCTTTCTTT. It yields the protein CAWGTGITEAFF. The chain is built from TRBV30 and TRBJ1-1; 9 bases agree with TRBD1. The CDR3 runs 12 residues. J was trimmed by 4 bases and V by 5 bases; bases with no gene match: 2. Germline assignment: CDR1 GTSNPN and CDR2 SVGIG (reference sequence).

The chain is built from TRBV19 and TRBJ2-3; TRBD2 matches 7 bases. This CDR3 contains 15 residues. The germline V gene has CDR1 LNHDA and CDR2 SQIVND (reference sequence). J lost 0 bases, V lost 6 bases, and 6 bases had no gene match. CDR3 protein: CASSPWGGSTDTQYF. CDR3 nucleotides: TGTGCCAGTAGCCCGTGGGGGGGTAGCACAGATACGCAGTATTTT. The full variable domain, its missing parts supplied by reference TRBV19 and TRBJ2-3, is DGGITQSPKYLFRKEGQNVTLSCEQNLNHDAMYWYRQDPGQGLRLIYYSQIVNDFQKGDIAEGYSVSREKKESFPLTVTSAQKNPTAFYLCASSPWGGSTDTQYFGPGTRLTVL.

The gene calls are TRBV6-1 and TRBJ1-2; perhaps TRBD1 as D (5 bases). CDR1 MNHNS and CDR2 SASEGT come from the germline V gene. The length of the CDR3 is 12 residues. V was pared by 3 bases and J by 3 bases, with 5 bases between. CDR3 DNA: TGTGCCAGCAGTGAGGGGGACTATGGCTACACCTTC. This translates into CASSEGDYGYTF.

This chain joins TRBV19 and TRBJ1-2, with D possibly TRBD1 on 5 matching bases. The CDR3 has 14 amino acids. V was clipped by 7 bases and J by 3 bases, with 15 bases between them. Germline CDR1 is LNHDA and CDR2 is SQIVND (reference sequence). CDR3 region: CASTGLTDDYGYTF. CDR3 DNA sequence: TGTGCCAGTACGGGATTGACAGACGACTATGGCTACACCTTC.